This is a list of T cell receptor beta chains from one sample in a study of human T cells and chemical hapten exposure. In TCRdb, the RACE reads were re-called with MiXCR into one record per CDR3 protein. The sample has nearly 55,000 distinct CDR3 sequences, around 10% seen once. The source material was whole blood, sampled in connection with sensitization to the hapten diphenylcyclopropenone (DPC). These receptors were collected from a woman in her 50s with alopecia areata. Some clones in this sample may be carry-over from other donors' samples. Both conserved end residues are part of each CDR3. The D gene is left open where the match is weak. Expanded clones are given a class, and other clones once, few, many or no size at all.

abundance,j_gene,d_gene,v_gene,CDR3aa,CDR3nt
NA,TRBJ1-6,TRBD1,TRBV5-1,CASSLGQGLNSPLHF,TGCGCCAGCAGCTTGGGACAGGGCCTTAATTCACCCCTCCACTTT
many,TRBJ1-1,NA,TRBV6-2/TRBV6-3,CASSYNQESMNTEAFF,TGTGCCAGCAGTTACAATCAGGAGTCCATGAACACTGAAGCTTTCTTT
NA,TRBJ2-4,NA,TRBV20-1,CSAPWARAKNIQYF,TGCAGTGCCCCGTGGGCAAGAGCCAAAAACATTCAGTACTTC
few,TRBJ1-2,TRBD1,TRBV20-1,CSAADRGWTYGYTF,TGCAGTGCTGCTGACAGGGGATGGACCTATGGCTACACCTTC
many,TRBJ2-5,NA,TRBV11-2,CASSLAHASRGQETQYF,TGTGCCAGCAGCTTAGCTCACGCGTCGCGGGGTCAAGAGACCCAGTACTTC
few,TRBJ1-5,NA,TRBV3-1,CASSQGPAGTQHF,TGTGCCAGCAGCCAAGGTCCGGCAGGGACCCAGCATTTT
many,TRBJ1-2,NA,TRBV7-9,CASSLGPDGYTF,TGTGCCAGCAGCTTAGGACCGGATGGCTACACCTTC
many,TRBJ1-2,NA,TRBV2,CASRPGRSNYGYTF,TGTGCCAGCCGCCCTGGCAGGTCGAACTATGGCTACACCTTC
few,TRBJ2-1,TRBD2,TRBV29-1,CSVEGSGLAGVYNEQFF,TGCAGCGTTGAGGGGTCTGGACTAGCGGGAGTCTACAATGAGCAGTTCTTC
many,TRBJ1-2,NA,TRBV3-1,CASTSGVFTSAGYTF,TGTGCCAGCACCTCGGGGGTTTTCACCAGCGCTGGCTACACCTTC
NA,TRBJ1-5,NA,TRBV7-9,CASSLVRQQVQPQHF,TGTGCCAGCAGCTTAGTTCGACAGCAAGTGCAGCCCCAGCATTTT
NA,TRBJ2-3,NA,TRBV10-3,CAISEAISSMGTDTQYF,TGTGCCATCAGTGAGGCCATCTCTAGCATGGGCACAGATACGCAGTATTTT
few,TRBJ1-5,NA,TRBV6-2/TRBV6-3,CASSPRGPAGQPQHF,TGTGCCAGCAGCCCACGGGGGCCGGCGGGGCAGCCCCAGCATTTT
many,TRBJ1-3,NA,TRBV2,CASSEDLRRTGNTIYF,TGTGCCAGCAGTGAAGATCTAAGGAGGACTGGAAACACCATATATTTT
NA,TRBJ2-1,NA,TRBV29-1,CSVEDRVGNEQFF,TGCAGCGTTGAAGACCGGGTAGGAAATGAGCAGTTCTTC
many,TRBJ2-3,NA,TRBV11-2,CASSLGSDTQYF,TGTGCCAGCAGCTTAGGGTCAGATACGCAGTATTTT
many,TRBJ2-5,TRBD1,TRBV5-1,CASSSGTGETQYF,TGCGCCAGCAGCTCCGGGACAGGGGAGACCCAGTACTTC
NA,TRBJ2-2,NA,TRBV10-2,CASTPWANTGELFF,TGCGCCAGTACACCTTGGGCGAACACCGGGGAGCTGTTTTTT
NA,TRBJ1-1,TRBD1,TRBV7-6,CASSLRYRDRGRTEAFF,TGTGCCAGCAGCTTAAGGTACCGGGACAGGGGGCGAACTGAAGCTTTCTTT
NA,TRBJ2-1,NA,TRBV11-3,CASSDRGDYNEQFF,TGTGCCAGCAGCGACCGCGGCGACTACAATGAGCAGTTCTTC
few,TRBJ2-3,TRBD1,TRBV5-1,CASSSGTVLTDTQYF,TGCGCCAGCAGCTCCGGGACAGTTTTAACAGATACGCAGTATTTT
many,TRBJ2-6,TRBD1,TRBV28,CASHRGLDSGANVLTF,TGTGCCAGTCACAGGGGGCTTGACTCTGGGGCCAACGTCCTGACTTTC
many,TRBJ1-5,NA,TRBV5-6,CASSMGGEGGQPQHF,TGTGCCAGCAGCATGGGAGGAGAAGGGGGTCAGCCCCAGCATTTT
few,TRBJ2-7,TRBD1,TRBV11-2,CASSLGGTGVPYEQYF,TGTGCCAGCAGCTTAGGCGGGACAGGGGTCCCCTACGAGCAGTACTTC
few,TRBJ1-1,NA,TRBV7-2,CASSATGLEAEAFF,TGTGCCAGCAGCGCAACAGGGTTGGAGGCTGAAGCTTTCTTT
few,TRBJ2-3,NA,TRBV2,CASSGIVLQTDTQYF,TGTGCCAGCAGTGGGATCGTCCTTCAAACAGATACGCAGTATTTT
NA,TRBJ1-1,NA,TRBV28,CASIPGGAGGNTEAFF,TGTGCCAGCATCCCAGGCGGGGCCGGCGGGAACACTGAAGCTTTCTTT
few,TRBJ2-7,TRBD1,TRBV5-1,CASSLAGQVSYEQYF,TGCGCCAGCAGCTTGGCGGGACAGGTCTCCTACGAGCAGTACTTC
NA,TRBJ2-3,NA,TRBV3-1,CASSQAATGDTQYF,TGTGCCAGCAGCCAAGCGGCCACGGGGGATACGCAGTATTTT
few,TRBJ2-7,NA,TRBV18,CASHRASEEQYF,TGTGCCAGCCATCGCGCGAGCGAGGAGCAGTACTTC
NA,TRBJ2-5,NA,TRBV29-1,CSLGGAGETQYF,TGCAGCCTTGGGGGGGCCGGCGAGACCCAGTACTTC
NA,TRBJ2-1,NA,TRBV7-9,CASSLRTEQFF,TGTGCCAGCAGCTTGAGGACTGAGCAGTTCTTC
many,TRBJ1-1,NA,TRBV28,CASSFSRTEAFF,TGTGCCAGCAGTTTTAGCCGGACTGAAGCTTTCTTT
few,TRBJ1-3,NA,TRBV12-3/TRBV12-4,CASSASGNTIYF,TGTGCCAGCAGTGCTTCTGGAAACACCATATATTTT
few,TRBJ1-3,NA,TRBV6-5,CASLAPGVSGNTIYF,TGTGCCAGCCTCGCGCCCGGGGTCTCTGGAAACACCATATATTTT
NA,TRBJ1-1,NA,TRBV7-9,CASSRSQGEAFF,TGTGCCAGCAGCCGGTCCCAGGGTGAAGCTTTCTTT
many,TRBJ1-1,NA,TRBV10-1,CASSERGTEAFF,TGCGCCAGCAGTGAACGGGGCACTGAAGCTTTCTTT
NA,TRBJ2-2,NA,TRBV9,CASSVRRTGELFF,TGTGCCAGCAGCGTAAGGAGAACCGGGGAGCTGTTTTTT
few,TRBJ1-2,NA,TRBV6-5,CASSPGAMSYTF,TGTGCCAGCAGTCCCGGAGCCATGAGCTACACCTTC